This T cell receptor beta chain was identified during a study of blood T cell repertoires in COVID-19. Authors' analysis steps: Amplification with reference gene primers provided the estimates of nucleated cell counts. The protocol was immunoSEQ multiplex PCR, while the TCRdb copy is restricted to in-frame clones and leaves out a portion. V, J and clone size were drawn from that table, and D and trimming were deduced from the DNA. The data hold 120,000 to 150,000 clones, with 85% to 90% observed a single time. CDR1 and CDR2 from the germline V gene are MNHNY and SVGAGI (reference sequence). Trimming removed 4 bases at V and 1 base at J, with 5 bases between. The CDR3 is 12 amino acids.

This receptor was obtained from a woman in her sixties or seventies with acute or convalescent COVID-19. Material for sequencing was peripheral blood. V is TRBV6-6 and J is TRBJ2-7; no reliable D call. CDR3 in DNA: TGTGCCAGCAGTTCTGTGTCCTACGAGCAGTACTTC. Translated: CASSSVSYEQYF.